The entry below gives a single T cell receptor beta chain sequence along with its context. The CDR3 totals 16 residues. CDR1 is SGHDN and CDR2 is FVKESK in the germline V gene. The V segment lost 4 bases and the J segment 0 bases; nucleotides outside the gene matches: 4. These data come from a study of human T cells and chemical hapten exposure. Study summary: Doses of diphenylcyclopropenone went to the patients' scalps weekly throughout the approximately 25-week study. Patch tests delivered 0.01% DPC to the upper back and were evaluated at 6 days. It was small differences in pooled library volume that mainly caused per-sample TCR yields to vary.

TCRdb re-called the RACE reads through MiXCR, storing one row per CDR3 protein. The sample yields 150,000 to 200,000 distinct CDR3 sequences, about 14% seen once. Stated time point: patch test 1, 2 weeks after DPC sensitization. Treatment given: therapeutic diphenylcyclopropenone sensitization with weekly scalp DPC. Patch tests were applied only after blood draws. This specimen was whole blood, taken in connection with sensitization to the hapten diphenylcyclopropenone (DPC). J is TRBJ2-2 and V is TRBV14; 8 bases align to TRBD2. The receptor was isolated from a woman aged 25 to 39 with alopecia areata. Some clones in this sample may be carry-over from other donors' samples. In DNA, the CDR3 is TGTGCCAGCAGCCCTAGGACTAGCCCGAACACCGGGGAGCTGTTTTTT. It translates to CASSPRTSPNTGELFF.